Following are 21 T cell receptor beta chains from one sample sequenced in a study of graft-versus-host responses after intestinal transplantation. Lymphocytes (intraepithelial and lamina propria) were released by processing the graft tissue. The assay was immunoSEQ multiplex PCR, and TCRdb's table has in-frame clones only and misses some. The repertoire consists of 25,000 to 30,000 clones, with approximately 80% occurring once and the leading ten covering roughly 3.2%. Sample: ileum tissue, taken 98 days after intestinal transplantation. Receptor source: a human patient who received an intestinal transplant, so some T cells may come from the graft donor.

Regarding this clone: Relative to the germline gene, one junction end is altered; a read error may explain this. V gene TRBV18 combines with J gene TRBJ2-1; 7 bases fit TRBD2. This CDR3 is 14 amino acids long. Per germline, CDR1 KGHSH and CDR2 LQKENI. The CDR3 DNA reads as TGTGCCAGCTCACCAAGCGGGGTATACAATGGGCAGTTCTTC. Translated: CASSPSGVYNGQFF.

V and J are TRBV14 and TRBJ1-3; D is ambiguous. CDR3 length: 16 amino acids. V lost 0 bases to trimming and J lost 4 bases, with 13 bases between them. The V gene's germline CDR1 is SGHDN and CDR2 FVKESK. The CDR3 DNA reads TGTGCCAGCAGCCAAGATCCGGCGGGGAAAGGAAACACCATATATTTT. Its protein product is CASSQDPAGKGNTIYF.

DNA of the CDR3: TGTGCCAGCAGTCCCGGGCGGGGTTGGGAGACCCAGTACTTC. As protein: CASSPGRGWETQYF. This rearrangement joins TRBV27 to TRBJ2-5, with TRBD2 as a possible D gene (6 bases). CDR1 is MNHEY and CDR2 is SMNVEV in the germline V gene (reference sequence). The CDR3 extends over 14 amino acids. Trimming took off 5 bases at V and 5 bases at J, with 15 bases between the two ends.

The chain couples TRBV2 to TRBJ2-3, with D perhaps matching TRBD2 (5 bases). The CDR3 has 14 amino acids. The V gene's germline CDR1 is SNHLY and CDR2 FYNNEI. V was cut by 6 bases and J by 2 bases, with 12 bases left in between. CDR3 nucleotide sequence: TGTGCCAGCAGGGACCGGACTTACACAGATACGCAGTATTTT. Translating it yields CASRDRTYTDTQYF.

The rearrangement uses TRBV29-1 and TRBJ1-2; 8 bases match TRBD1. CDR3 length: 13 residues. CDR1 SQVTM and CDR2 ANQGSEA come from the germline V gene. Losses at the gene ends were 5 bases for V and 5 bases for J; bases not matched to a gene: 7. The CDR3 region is CSVPTGATYGYTF. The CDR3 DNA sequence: TGCAGCGTTCCGACAGGGGCCACGTATGGCTACACCTTC.

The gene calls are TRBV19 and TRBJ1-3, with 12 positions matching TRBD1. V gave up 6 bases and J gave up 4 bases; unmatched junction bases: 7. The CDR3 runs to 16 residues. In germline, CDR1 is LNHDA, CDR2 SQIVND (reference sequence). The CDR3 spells CASSPGQGAAGNTIYF. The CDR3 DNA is TGTGCCAGTAGCCCGGGACAGGGGGCTGCAGGAAACACCATATATTTT.

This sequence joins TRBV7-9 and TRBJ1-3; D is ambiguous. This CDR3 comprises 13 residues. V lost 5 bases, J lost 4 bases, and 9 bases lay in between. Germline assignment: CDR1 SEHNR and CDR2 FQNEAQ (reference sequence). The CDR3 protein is CASSHTSGNTIYF. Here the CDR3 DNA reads TGTGCCAGCAGCCATACCTCAGGAAACACCATATATTTT.

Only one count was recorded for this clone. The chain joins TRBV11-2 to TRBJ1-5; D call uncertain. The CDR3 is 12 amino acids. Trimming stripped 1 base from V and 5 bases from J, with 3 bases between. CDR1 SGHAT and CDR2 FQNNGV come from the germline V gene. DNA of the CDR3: TGTGCCAGCAGCTTAGGGGATCAGCCCCAGCATTTT. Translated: CASSLGDQPQHF.

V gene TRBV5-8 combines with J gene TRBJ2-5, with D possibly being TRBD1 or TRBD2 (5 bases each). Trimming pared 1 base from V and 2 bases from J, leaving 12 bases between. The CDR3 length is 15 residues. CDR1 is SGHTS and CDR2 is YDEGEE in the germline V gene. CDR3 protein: CASSLWGSSQETQYF. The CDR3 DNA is TGTGCCAGCAGCTTGTGGGGGAGCTCGCAAGAGACCCAGTACTTC.

The DNA of the CDR3 is TGTGCCAGCAGGTGGGGGTCTAACTATGGCTACACCTTC. Its translation: CASRWGSNYGYTF. The chain uses TRBV6-1 and TRBJ1-2; TRBD1 might be the D (5 bases). Germline lookup yields CDR1 MNHNS and CDR2 SASEGT. Trimming removed 6 bases at V and 0 bases at J, with 8 bases between. The CDR3 has 13 amino acids.

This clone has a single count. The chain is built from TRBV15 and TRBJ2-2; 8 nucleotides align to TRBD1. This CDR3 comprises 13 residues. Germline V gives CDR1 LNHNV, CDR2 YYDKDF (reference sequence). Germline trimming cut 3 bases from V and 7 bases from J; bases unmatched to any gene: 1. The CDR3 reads CATSRTGDGELFF. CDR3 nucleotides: TGTGCCACCAGCAGGACAGGGGACGGGGAGCTGTTTTTT.

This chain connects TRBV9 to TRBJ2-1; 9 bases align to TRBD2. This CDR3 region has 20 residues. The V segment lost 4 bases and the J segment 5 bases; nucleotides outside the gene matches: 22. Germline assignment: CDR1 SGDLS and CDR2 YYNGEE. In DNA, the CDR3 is TGTGCCAGCAGCCCGCCCGATCGGGTCTATGGCGGGGGGGCAAACAATGAGCAGTTCTTC. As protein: CASSPPDRVYGGGANNEQFF.

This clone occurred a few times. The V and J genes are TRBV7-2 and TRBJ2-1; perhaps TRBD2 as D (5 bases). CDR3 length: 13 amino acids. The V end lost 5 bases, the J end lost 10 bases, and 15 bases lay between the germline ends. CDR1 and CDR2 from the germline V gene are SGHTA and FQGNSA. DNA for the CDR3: TGTGCCAGCAGCCCCCCCCGCCCGGGGGAGCAGTTCTTC. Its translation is CASSPPRPGEQFF. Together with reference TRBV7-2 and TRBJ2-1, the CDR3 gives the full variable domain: GAGVSQSPSNKVTEKGKDVELRCDPISGHTALYWYRQSLGQGLEFLIYFQGNSAPDKSGLPSDRFSAERTGGSVSTLTIQRTQQEDSAVYLCASSPPRPGEQFFGPGTRLTVL.

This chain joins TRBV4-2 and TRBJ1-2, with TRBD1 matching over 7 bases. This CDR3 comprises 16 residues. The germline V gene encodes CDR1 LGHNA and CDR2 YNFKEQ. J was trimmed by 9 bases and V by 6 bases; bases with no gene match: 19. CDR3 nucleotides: TGTGCCAGCAGTCGAAACCGGGACAGTGAGGGTAGAAGCTACACCTTC. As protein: CASSRNRDSEGRSYTF.

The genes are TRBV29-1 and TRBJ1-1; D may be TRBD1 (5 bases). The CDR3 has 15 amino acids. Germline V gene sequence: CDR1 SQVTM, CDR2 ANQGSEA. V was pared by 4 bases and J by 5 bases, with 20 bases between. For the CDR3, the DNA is TGCAGCGTTGTAGGGGCGGGCACATGGGGAACTGAAGCTTTCTTT. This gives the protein CSVVGAGTWGTEAFF.

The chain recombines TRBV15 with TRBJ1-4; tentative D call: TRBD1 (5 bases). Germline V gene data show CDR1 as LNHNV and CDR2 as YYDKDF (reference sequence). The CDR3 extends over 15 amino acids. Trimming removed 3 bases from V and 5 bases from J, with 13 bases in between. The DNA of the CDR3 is TGTGCCACCAGCAGCTCCGGGACTGAGAATGAAAAACTGTTTTTT. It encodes CATSSSGTENEKLFF.

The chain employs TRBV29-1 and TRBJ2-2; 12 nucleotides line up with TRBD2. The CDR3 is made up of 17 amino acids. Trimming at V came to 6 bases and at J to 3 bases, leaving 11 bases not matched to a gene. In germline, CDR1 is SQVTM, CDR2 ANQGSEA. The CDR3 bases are TGCAGCGTGGCCAACCCTAGCGGGGGGGTGTACACCGGGGAGCTGTTTTTT. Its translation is CSVANPSGGVYTGELFF.

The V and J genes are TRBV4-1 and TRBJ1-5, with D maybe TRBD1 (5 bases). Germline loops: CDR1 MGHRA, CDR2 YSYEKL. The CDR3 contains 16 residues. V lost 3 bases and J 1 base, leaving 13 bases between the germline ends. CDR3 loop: CASSQGGPGSNQPQHF. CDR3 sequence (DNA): TGCGCCAGCAGCCAGGGGGGACCCGGGAGCAATCAGCCCCAGCATTTT.

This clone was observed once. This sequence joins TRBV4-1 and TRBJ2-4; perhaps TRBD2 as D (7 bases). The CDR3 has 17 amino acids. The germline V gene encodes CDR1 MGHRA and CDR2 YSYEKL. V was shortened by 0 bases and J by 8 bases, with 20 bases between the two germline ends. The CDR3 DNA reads TGCGCCAGCAGCCAAGACCGAAGGGGGGGCCTGAGGGACATTCAGTACTTC. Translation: CASSQDRRGGLRDIQYF.

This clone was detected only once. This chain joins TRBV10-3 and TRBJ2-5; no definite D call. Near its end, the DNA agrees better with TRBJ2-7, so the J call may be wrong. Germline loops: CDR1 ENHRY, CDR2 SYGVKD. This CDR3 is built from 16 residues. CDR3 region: CAISESVARISYEQYF. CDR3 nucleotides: TGTGCCATCAGTGAGTCCGTAGCTAGGATCTCCTACGAGCAGTACTTC.

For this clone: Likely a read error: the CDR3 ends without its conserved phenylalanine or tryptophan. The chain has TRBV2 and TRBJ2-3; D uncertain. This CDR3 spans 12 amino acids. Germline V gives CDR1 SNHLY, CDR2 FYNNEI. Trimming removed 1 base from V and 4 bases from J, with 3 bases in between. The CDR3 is CASSEGPDTQYI. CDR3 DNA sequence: TGTGCCAGCAGTGAAGGCCCAGATACGCAGTATATT.